Listed below are T cell receptor beta chains from one sample, sequenced in a study of shared clonotypes between healthy human individuals. Here immunoSEQ multiplex PCR was the method, and the copy in TCRdb shows in-frame clones only, minus some. The data contain 1 million to 1.2 million clones, around three quarters of them seen just once; the ten biggest clones take up 0.89%. Sequencing was performed on memory CD4+ T cells from PBMCs. The receptors were gathered from a young man in good health. Some clones in this sample may be carry-over from other donors' samples. CDR3s include the opening cysteine and the closing phenylalanine or tryptophan. D genes are given only for firm matches. Expanded clones get a size class; other rows say once, few or many, or leave the size out.

J gene,D gene,V gene,CDR3 length,clone size,CDR3 protein,CDR3 DNA
TRBJ1-5,.,TRBV7-8,15,once,CASSLLRVSNQPQHF,TGTGCCAGCAGCTTACTACGGGTTAGCAATCAGCCCCAGCATTTT
TRBJ2-7,.,TRBV7-3,12,.,CASSPGRASKYF,TGTGCCAGCAGCCCCGGGCGGGCTAGCAAGTACTTC
TRBJ1-4,.,TRBV27,13,.,CASGRATNEKLFF,TGTGCCAGCGGGCGTGCAACTAATGAAAAACTGTTTTTT
TRBJ2-7,.,TRBV6-6,13,.,CASCPGPMREQYF,TGTGCCAGCTGTCCGGGACCAATGAGGGAGCAGTACTTC
TRBJ2-2,.,TRBV10-3,15,.,CAIHDRAANTGELFF,TGTGCCATCCATGACCGGGCTGCGAACACCGGGGAGCTGTTTTTT
TRBJ2-4,.,TRBV29-1,12,.,CSVATGTDIQYF,TGCAGCGTTGCAACCGGGACGGACATTCAGTACTTC
TRBJ2-2,TRBD2,TRBV29-1,17,.,CSVGPSGKGSNTGELFF,TGCAGCGTTGGTCCTAGCGGGAAAGGTTCGAACACCGGGGAGCTGTTTTTT
TRBJ1-3,.,TRBV28,16,.,CASSWASLVSGNTIYF,TGTGCCAGCAGTTGGGCGTCCCTGGTTTCTGGAAACACCATATATTTT
TRBJ2-2,.,TRBV5-1,14,.,CASNQKVGTGELFF,TGCGCCAGCAACCAGAAGGTCGGCACCGGGGAGCTGTTTTTT
TRBJ2-7,.,TRBV28,17,few,CASSPLGGGIGAYEQYF,TGTGCCAGCAGCCCTCTGGGAGGCGGGATAGGGGCCTACGAGCAGTACTTC
TRBJ2-1,.,TRBV2,15,once,CASSGWYSDHNEQFF,TGTGCCAGCAGTGGCTGGTATTCTGACCACAATGAGCAGTTCTTC
TRBJ1-5,TRBD1,TRBV4-2,15,few,CASSQRQGSNQPQHF,TGTGCCAGCAGCCAACGACAGGGGAGCAATCAGCCCCAGCATTTT
TRBJ1-4,.,TRBV6-6,15,few,CASRQDRTAGEKLFF,TGTGCCAGCAGACAGGATCGCACAGCTGGCGAAAAACTGTTTTTT
TRBJ2-5,TRBD1,TRBV9,16,.,CASSVGDRATQETQYF,TGTGCCAGCAGCGTAGGGGACAGGGCGACTCAAGAGACCCAGTACTTC
TRBJ2-1,TRBD2,TRBV7-9,13,.,CASTSGYYNEQFF,TGTGCCAGCACTAGCGGATACTACAATGAGCAGTTCTTC
TRBJ1-5,.,TRBV10-3,14,.,CAISESGGNQPQHF,TGTGCCATCAGTGAGTCGGGGGGTAATCAGCCCCAGCATTTT
TRBJ2-2,.,TRBV6-5,13,.,CASSYMNTGELFF,TGTGCCAGCAGTTACATGAACACCGGGGAGCTGTTTTTT
TRBJ2-1,TRBD1,TRBV5-6,15,.,CASSSAGTGANEQFF,TGTGCCAGCAGCTCAGCCGGGACAGGGGCCAATGAGCAGTTCTTC
TRBJ2-1,.,TRBV20-1,11,once,CSAREDPEQFF,TGCAGTGCTAGAGAAGATCCTGAGCAGTTCTTC
TRBJ1-5,TRBD1,TRBV7-9,15,.,CASSPAGTGYQPQHF,TGTGCCAGCAGCCCAGCCGGGACAGGGTATCAGCCCCAGCATTTT
TRBJ2-1,TRBD2,TRBV5-4,15,.,CASSLRLAAYNEQFF,TGTGCCAGCAGCTTGCGACTAGCAGCCTACAATGAGCAGTTCTTC
TRBJ2-1,TRBD2,TRBV19,16,once,CASSMTLAGGQNEQFF,TGTGCCAGTAGTATGACTCTAGCGGGAGGGCAAAATGAGCAGTTCTTC
TRBJ1-1,.,TRBV5-4,14,.,CASSLGQGTTEAFF,TGTGCCAGCAGCTTGGGCCAGGGGACGACTGAAGCTTTCTTT
TRBJ2-1,TRBD1,TRBV4-1,15,.,CASTSGTGIVGEQFF,TGCGCCAGTACCTCCGGGACAGGGATCGTTGGTGAGCAGTTCTTC
TRBJ2-7,.,TRBV5-1,16,once,CASSEVPGMRHGEQYF,TGCGCCAGCAGCGAAGTACCCGGGATGAGGCATGGGGAGCAGTACTTC
TRBJ1-2,TRBD1,TRBV30,13,.,CAWSTSTGLGYTF,TGTGCCTGGAGTACCTCGACAGGGCTTGGCTACACCTTC
TRBJ2-7,.,TRBV7-2,15,.,CASSRGSVNLGEQYF,TGTGCCAGCAGCCGAGGGAGCGTGAACCTCGGGGAGCAGTACTTC
TRBJ2-7,TRBD1,TRBV11-1,13,few,CASSRDRDYEQYF,TGTGCCAGCAGCCGGGACAGGGATTACGAGCAGTACTTC
TRBJ1-5,.,TRBV6-5,15,.,CASSYSIRGEQPQHF,TGTGCCAGCAGTTACTCGATAAGGGGGGAACAGCCCCAGCATTTT
TRBJ1-4,TRBD1,TRBV5-6,12,.,CASSDRAEKLFF,TGTGCCAGCAGTGACAGGGCGGAAAAACTGTTTTTT
TRBJ2-7,.,TRBV27,12,.,CASSNRGYEQYF,TGTGCCAGCAGTAACCGGGGCTACGAGCAGTACTTC
TRBJ1-4,.,TRBV5-1,15,.,CASRSGSVTNEKLFF,TGCGCCAGCAGGTCAGGGTCGGTGACTAATGAAAAACTGTTTTTT
TRBJ2-1,.,TRBV5-4,18,.,CASSSPMGGGSSYNEQFF,TGTGCCAGCAGCTCACCTATGGGAGGAGGTAGCTCCTACAATGAGCAGTTCTTC
TRBJ2-5,TRBD2,TRBV29-1,16,.,CSVTKTSGRSQETQYF,TGCAGCGTTACGAAGACTAGCGGGAGGTCGCAAGAGACCCAGTACTTC
TRBJ2-3,.,TRBV11-3,15,.,CASSPGALATDTQYF,TGTGCCAGCAGCCCAGGAGCGCTCGCCACAGATACGCAGTATTTT
TRBJ2-3,.,TRBV6-1,18,.,CASSDKGRWMLGTDTQYF,TGTGCCAGCAGTGACAAGGGGCGCTGGATGCTCGGCACAGATACGCAGTATTTT
TRBJ1-5,TRBD1,TRBV7-2,18,.,CASSLGTGQAYSNQPQHF,TGTGCCAGCAGCCTCGGGACAGGACAAGCATATAGCAATCAGCCCCAGCATTTT
TRBJ2-2,TRBD2,TRBV7-3,15,.,CASSLSSGNTGELFF,TGTGCCAGCAGCTTATCTAGCGGTAACACCGGGGAGCTGTTTTTT
TRBJ2-5,.,TRBV5-6,13,.,CASSLYTPDRQYF,TGTGCCAGCAGCTTGTACACACCGGATCGGCAGTACTTC
TRBJ1-4,TRBD1,TRBV5-1,14,.,CASSMGQGNEKLFF,TGCGCCAGCAGCATGGGACAGGGGAACGAAAAACTGTTTTTT
TRBJ1-1,.,TRBV30,12,few,CAWRPGNTEAFF,TGTGCCTGGAGGCCAGGGAACACTGAAGCTTTCTTT
TRBJ2-6,TRBD1,TRBV10-3,15,.,CAIKGADSGANVLTF,TGTGCCATCAAGGGGGCGGACTCTGGGGCCAACGTCCTGACTTTC
TRBJ1-1,.,TRBV5-6,18,once,CASSSGLAGGADHTEAFF,TGTGCCAGCAGCTCGGGACTCGCCGGTGGGGCTGATCACACTGAAGCTTTCTTT
TRBJ1-5,TRBD1,TRBV15,20,.,CATSTPPTRTGGVSNQPQHF,TGTGCCACCAGCACACCCCCAACCCGGACAGGGGGCGTGAGCAATCAGCCCCAGCATTTT
TRBJ1-2,.,TRBV14,14,few,CASSQSYANYGYTF,TGTGCCAGCAGCCAAAGCTACGCTAACTATGGCTACACCTTC
TRBJ1-1,TRBD1,TRBV7-2,13,.,CASSRDRNTEAFF,TGTGCCAGCAGCAGGGACAGGAACACTGAAGCTTTCTTT
TRBJ2-2,TRBD2,TRBV6-5,14,.,CASRSGSHTGELFF,TGTGCCAGCAGGAGCGGGAGTCACACCGGGGAGCTGTTTTTT
TRBJ1-3,.,TRBV18,12,.,CASSEYGNTIYF,TGTGCCAGCTCCGAATATGGAAACACCATATATTTT
TRBJ2-7,.,TRBV28,17,many,CASSHQVSDPNHYEQYF,TGTGCCAGCAGCCATCAAGTCTCAGACCCTAATCACTACGAGCAGTACTTC
TRBJ1-1,TRBD1,TRBV6-1,15,.,CASSEVGQGDTEAFF,TGTGCCAGCAGTGAAGTGGGACAGGGCGACACTGAAGCTTTCTTT
TRBJ2-5,.,TRBV10-1,13,.,CASSTGQGKTQYF,TGCGCCAGCAGTACAGGGCAGGGGAAGACCCAGTACTTC
TRBJ1-5,.,TRBV7-2,13,few,CASSLALGQPQHF,TGTGCCAGCAGCTTAGCCCTGGGTCAGCCCCAGCATTTT
TRBJ2-1,TRBD2,TRBV7-9,16,few,CASSSPQLAGRNEQFF,TGTGCCAGCAGCTCCCCCCAACTAGCGGGTAGGAATGAGCAGTTCTTC
TRBJ1-2,.,TRBV11-1,14,.,CASSHASWGYGYTF,TGTGCCAGCAGCCATGCGAGCTGGGGCTATGGCTACACCTTC
TRBJ1-2,TRBD1,TRBV2,13,many,CASSDEGAGGYTF,TGTGCCAGCAGTGACGAGGGGGCGGGTGGCTACACCTTC
TRBJ2-7,TRBD2,TRBV5-4,16,.,CASSLAGRSRLYEQYF,TGTGCCAGCAGCTTAGCGGGGCGTAGTCGCCTCTACGAGCAGTACTTC
TRBJ1-1,.,TRBV9,14,few,CASSGRIDSTEAFF,TGTGCCAGCAGCGGCAGGATAGACAGCACTGAAGCTTTCTTT